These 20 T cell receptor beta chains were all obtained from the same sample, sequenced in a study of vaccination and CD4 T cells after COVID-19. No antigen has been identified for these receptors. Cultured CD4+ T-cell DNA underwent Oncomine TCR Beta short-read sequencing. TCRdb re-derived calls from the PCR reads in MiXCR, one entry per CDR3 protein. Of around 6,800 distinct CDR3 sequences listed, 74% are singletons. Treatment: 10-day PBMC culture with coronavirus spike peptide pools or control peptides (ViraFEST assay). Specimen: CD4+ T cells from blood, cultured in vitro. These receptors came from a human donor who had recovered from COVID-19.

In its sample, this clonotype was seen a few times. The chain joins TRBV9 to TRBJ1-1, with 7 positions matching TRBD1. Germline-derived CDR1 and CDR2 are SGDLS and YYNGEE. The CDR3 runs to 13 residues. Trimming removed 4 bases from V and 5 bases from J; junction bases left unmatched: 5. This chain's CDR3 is CASSSKQGTEAFF. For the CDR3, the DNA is TGTGCCAGCAGCTCTAAACAGGGGACTGAAGCTTTCTTT.

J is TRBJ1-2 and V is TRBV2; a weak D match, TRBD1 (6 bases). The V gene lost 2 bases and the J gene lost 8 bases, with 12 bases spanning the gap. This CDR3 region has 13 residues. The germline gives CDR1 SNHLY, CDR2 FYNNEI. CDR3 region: CASSELGGWGYTF. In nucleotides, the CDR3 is TGTGCCAGCAGTGAATTAGGGGGTTGGGGCTACACCTTC.

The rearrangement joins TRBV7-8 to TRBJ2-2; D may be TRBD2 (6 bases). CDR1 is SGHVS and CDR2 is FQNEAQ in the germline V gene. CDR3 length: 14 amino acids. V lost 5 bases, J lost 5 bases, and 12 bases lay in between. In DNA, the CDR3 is TGTGCCAGCAGCCCCGGACGGGGGACCGGGGAGCTGTTTTTT. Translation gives CASSPGRGTGELFF.

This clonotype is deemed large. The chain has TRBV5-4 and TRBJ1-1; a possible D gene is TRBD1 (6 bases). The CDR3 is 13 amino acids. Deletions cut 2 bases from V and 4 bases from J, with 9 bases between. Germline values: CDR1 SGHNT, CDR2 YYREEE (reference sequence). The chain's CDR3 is CASSFIRGTEAFF. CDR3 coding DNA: TGTGCCAGCAGCTTTATCAGGGGCACTGAAGCTTTCTTT.

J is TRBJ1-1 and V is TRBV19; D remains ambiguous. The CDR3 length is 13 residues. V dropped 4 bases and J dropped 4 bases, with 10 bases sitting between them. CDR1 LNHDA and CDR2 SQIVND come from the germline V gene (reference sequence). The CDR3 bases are TGTGCCAGTAGTACAATCTCGGGCACTGAAGCTTTCTTT. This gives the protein CASSTISGTEAFF.

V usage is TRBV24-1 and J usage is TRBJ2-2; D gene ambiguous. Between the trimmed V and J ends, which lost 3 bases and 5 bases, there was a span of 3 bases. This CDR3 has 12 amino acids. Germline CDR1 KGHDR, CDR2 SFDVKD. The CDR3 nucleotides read TGTGCCACCAGTGATCGGACCGGGGAGCTGTTTTTT. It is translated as CATSDRTGELFF.

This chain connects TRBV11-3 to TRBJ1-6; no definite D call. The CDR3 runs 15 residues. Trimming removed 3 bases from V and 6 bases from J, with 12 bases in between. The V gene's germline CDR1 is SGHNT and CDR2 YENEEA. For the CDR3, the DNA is TGTGCCAGCAGCTTTAGGACGGCCCTTAATTCACCCCTCCACTTT. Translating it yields CASSFRTALNSPLHF.

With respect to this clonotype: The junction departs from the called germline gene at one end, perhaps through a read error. The CDR3 sequence is CTPHEPNSPLHF. The DNA for the CDR3 is TGTACCCCACATGAACCCAATTCACCCCTCCACTTT. The gene calls are TRBV20-1 and TRBJ1-6; D is uncertain. The CDR3 consists of 12 residues. Germline CDR1 and CDR2: DFQATT and SNEGSKA (reference sequence).

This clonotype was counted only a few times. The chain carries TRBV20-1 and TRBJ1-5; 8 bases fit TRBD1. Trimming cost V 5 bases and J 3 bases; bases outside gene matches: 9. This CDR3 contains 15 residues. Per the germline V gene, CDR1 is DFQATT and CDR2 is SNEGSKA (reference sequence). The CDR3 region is CSALPGQDVNQPQHF. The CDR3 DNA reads TGCAGTGCTTTACCGGGACAGGATGTCAATCAGCCCCAGCATTTT.

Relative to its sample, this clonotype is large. Here the CDR3 reads CASSLDRQGEQFF. CDR3 in DNA: TGTGCCAGCAGCTTAGACAGACAAGGTGAGCAGTTCTTC. The chain couples TRBV11-2 to TRBJ2-1, with D uncertain. This CDR3 spans 13 amino acids. Germline V gene lookup returns CDR1 SGHAT and CDR2 FQNNGV. Trimming took off 0 bases at V and 9 bases at J, with 9 bases between the two ends.

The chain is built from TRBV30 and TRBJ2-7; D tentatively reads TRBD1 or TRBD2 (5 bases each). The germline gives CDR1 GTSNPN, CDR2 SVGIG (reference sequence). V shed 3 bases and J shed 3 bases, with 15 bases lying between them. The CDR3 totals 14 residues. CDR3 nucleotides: TGTGCCTGGAGCCGGGACCGGGCTCACTACGAGCAGTACTTC. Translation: CAWSRDRAHYEQYF.

The DNA of the CDR3 is TGCAGTGTACCGGGACGGAAAGAGACCCAGTACTTC. Translated, it gives CSVPGRKETQYF. This sequence joins TRBV20-1 and TRBJ2-5, with D perhaps TRBD1 or TRBD2 (5 bases each). V was pared by 7 bases and J by 3 bases, with 12 bases between. This CDR3 is 12 amino acids long. Germline V gives CDR1 DFQATT, CDR2 SNEGSKA (reference sequence).

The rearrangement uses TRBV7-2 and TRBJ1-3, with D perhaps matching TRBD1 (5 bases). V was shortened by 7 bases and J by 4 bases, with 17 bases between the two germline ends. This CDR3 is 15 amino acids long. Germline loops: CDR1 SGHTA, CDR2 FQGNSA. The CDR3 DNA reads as TGTGCCAGCACCCAAACGGCAGGGTGGGGAAACACCATATATTTT. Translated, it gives CASTQTAGWGNTIYF. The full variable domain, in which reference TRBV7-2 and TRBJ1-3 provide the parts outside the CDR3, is GAGVSQSPSNKVTEKGKDVELRCDPISGHTALYWYRQSLGQGLEFLIYFQGNSAPDKSGLPSDRFSAERTGGSVSTLTIQRTQQEDSAVYLCASTQTAGWGNTIYFGEGSWLTVV.

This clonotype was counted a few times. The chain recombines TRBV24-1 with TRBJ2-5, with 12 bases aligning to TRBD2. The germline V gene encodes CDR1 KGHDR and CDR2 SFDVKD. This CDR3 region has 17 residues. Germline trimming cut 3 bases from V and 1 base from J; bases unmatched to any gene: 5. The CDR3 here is CATSDTLTSGSQETQYF. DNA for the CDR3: TGTGCCACCAGTGATACGCTGACTAGCGGGAGCCAAGAGACCCAGTACTTC.

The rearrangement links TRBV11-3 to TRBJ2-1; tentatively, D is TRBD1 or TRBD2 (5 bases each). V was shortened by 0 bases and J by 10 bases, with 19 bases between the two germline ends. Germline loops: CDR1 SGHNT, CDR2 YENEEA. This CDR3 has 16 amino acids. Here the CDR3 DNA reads TGTGCCAGCAGCTTAGACCGACCAGGGCCCTGGGGGGAGCAGTTCTTC. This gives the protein CASSLDRPGPWGEQFF. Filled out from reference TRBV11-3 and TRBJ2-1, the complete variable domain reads EAGVVQSPRYKIIEKKQPVAFWCNPISGHNTLYWYLQNLGQGPELLIRYENEEAVDDSQLPKDRFSAERLKGVDSTLKIQPAELGDSAVYLCASSLDRPGPWGEQFFGPGTRLTVL.

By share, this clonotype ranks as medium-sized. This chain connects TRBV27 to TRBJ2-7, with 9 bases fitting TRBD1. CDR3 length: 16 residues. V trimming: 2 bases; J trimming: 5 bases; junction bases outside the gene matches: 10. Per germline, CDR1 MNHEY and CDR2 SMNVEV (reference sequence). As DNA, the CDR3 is TGTGCCAGCAGTTTAACAGGGGACAGGGCTCTCCACGAGCAGTACTTC. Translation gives CASSLTGDRALHEQYF.

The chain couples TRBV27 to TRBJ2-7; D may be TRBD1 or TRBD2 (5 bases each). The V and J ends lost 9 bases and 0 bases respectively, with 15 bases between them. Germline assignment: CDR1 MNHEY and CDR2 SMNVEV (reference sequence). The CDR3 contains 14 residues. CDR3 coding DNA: TGTGCCAGTATGTCGGGACGCTCCTCCTACGAGCAGTACTTC. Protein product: CASMSGRSSYEQYF.

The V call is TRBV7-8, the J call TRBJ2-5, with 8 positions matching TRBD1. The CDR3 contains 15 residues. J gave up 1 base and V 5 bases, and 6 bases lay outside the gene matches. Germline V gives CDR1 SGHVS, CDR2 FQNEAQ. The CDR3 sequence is CASSAIGTGQETQYF. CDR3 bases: TGTGCCAGCAGCGCTATAGGGACAGGCCAAGAGACCCAGTACTTC.

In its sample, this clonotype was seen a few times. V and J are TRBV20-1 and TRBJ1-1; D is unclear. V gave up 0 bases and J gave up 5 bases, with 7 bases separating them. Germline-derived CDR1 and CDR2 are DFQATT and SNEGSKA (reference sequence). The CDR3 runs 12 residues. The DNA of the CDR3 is TGCAGTGCTAGAGAGGGTAGGACTGAAGCTTTCTTT. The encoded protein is CSAREGRTEAFF.

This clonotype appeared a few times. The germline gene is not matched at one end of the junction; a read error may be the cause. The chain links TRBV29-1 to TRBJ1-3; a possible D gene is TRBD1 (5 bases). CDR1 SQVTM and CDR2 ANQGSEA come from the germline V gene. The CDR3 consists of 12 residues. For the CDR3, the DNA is TGCAGCGTTGCCAGGGCTGGGAACACCATATATTTT. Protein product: CSVARAGNTIYF.